This T cell receptor beta chain comes out of a study of blood T cell repertoires in COVID-19. Study context: COVID-19 samples from acute and convalescent phases originated in the United States, Italy and Spain. The cDNA or gDNA used as material had been derived from T cells, B-cell-depleted T cells, or PBMCs.

V lost 5 bases, J lost 0 bases, and 5 bases lay in between. The V gene's germline CDR1 is SGHTA and CDR2 FQGNSA. The CDR3 runs to 14 residues. In the original workflow: For nucleated cells, counts were estimated from reference gene primer amplification. This table comes from immunoSEQ multiplex PCR, and its TCRdb copy is limited to in-frame clones, with some not included. D and trimming were read from the DNA, whereas the V and J calls and clone size are those reported in that table. The sample lists some 350,000 clones; around 91% were seen once. The rearrangement joins TRBV7-2 to TRBJ2-6, with no clear D. Sequenced sample: peripheral blood. The receptor was derived from a woman aged 18-35 years who had recovered from COVID-19. The CDR3 spells CASSDFSGANVLTF. In DNA form, the CDR3 reads TGTGCCAGCAGCGACTTCTCTGGGGCCAACGTCCTGACTTTC. Using reference TRBV7-2 and TRBJ2-6 for the parts outside the CDR3, the full variable domain is GAGVSQSPSNKVTEKGKDVELRCDPISGHTALYWYRQSLGQGLEFLIYFQGNSAPDKSGLPSDRFSAERTGGSVSTLTIQRTQQEDSAVYLCASSDFSGANVLTFGAGSRLTVL.